The clone carrying this T cell receptor (beta chain) was recorded many times. Its specificity is not known. This record comes from a study of breast tumors, draining lymph nodes, adjacent tissues. Regarding the study as a whole: Most tumor T cells seemingly derive from lymph node, then expand in tumor. Compared with basal-like, luminal-like tumors shared significantly more repertoire with nontumor tissue. Tumors had less TCR diversity than lymph nodes, more than nontumor tissue. That most tumor T cells come from lymph nodes remained unproven.

Axillary draining lymph nodes of breast cancer patients supplied the node samples. TCRdb used MiXCR to reprocess the multiplex PCR reads, holding one entry per CDR3 protein. The sample holds about 230,000 distinct CDR3 sequences, roughly 30% seen once. Specimen: axillary lymph node tissue. This receptor was obtained from a female donor with breast cancer. Some clones in this sample may be carry-over from other donors' samples.

The CDR3 region has the DNA TGTGCCAGCAGCTTAGCGGGACTAGCGGAGGATGAGCAGTTCTTC. Its translation: CASSLAGLAEDEQFF. The gene calls are TRBV7-2 and TRBJ2-1; 11 bases fit TRBD2. The CDR3 contains 15 residues. The V gene's germline CDR1 is SGHTA and CDR2 FQGNSA. V lost 0 bases to trimming and J lost 8 bases; unmatched junction nucleotides: 3.